The 13 T cell receptor beta chains given below trace back to one sample, sequenced in a study of long-term antiretroviral therapy in people with HIV. Run at survey level, the immunoSEQ assay was version v3.0. Profiled with immunoSEQ multiplex PCR; TCRdb holds only in-frame clones, not every one. The table shows roughly 34,000 clones, with 75% to 85% occurring only once. The sequencing here drew on unsorted PBMCs, taken 1.9 years after starting antiretroviral therapy. These receptors all stem from a man aged 18 to 30 with HIV.

The V and J genes are TRBV5-1 and TRBJ1-1; D perhaps matches TRBD1 (5 bases). The germline V gene encodes CDR1 SGHRS and CDR2 YFSETQ. This CDR3 has 12 residues. Trimming took off 4 bases at V and 4 bases at J, with 8 bases between the two ends. CDR3 loop: CASSPQGTEAFF. As DNA, the CDR3 is TGCGCCAGCAGCCCCCAGGGCACTGAAGCTTTCTTT.

This rearrangement joins TRBV10-3 to TRBJ2-2; maybe TRBD1 (5 bases). Per the germline V gene, CDR1 is ENHRY and CDR2 is SYGVKD. This CDR3 has 14 residues. V was trimmed by 0 bases and J by 7 bases, leaving 9 bases between them. The CDR3 DNA sequence: TGTGCCATCAGTGAGTCCGACAGCAACGGGGAGCTGTTTTTT. As protein: CAISESDSNGELFF.

V gene TRBV25-1 combines with J gene TRBJ1-4; the D is unclear. Germline V CDR1 and CDR2: MGHDK, SYGVNS. V shed 3 bases and J shed 0 bases, with 8 bases lying between them. The CDR3 contains 15 residues. The CDR3 here is CASSDSAATNEKLFF. Here the CDR3 DNA reads TGTGCCAGCAGTGATTCCGCCGCAACTAATGAAAAACTGTTTTTT.

The chain links TRBV2 to TRBJ1-4; D uncertain. The CDR3 totals 14 residues. Germline CDR1 is SNHLY and CDR2 is FYNNEI. V lost 4 bases, J lost 8 bases, and 14 bases lay in between. CDR3: CASSVTAREEKLFF. CDR3 nucleotide sequence: TGTGCCAGCAGTGTAACAGCCCGGGAAGAAAAACTGTTTTTT. The variable domain in full, completed from reference TRBV2 and TRBJ1-4, reads EPEVTQTPSHQVTQMGQEVILRCVPISNHLYFYWYRQILGQKVEFLVSFYNNEISEKSEIFDDQFSVERPDGSNFTLKIRSTKLEDSAMYFCASSVTAREEKLFFGSGTQLSVL.

Only a few counts were recorded for this clone. The chain carries TRBV14 and TRBJ1-6; possible D gene TRBD1, 5 bases. V lost 1 base and J lost 10, with 8 bases in between. The CDR3 covers 13 residues. The V gene's germline CDR1 is SGHDN and CDR2 FVKESK. The CDR3 sequence: CASSQGGRSPLHF. The CDR3 nucleotides read TGTGCCAGCAGCCAAGGGGGCAGGTCACCCCTCCACTTT.

This clone was counted only a few times. The V gene is TRBV6-5, the J gene TRBJ2-2; TRBD1 agrees at 7 bases. Germline CDR1 and CDR2: MNHEY and SVGAGI. Germline trimming cut 0 bases from V and 4 bases from J; bases unmatched to any gene: 5. This CDR3 spans 16 amino acids. CDR3 sequence (DNA): TGTGCCAGCAGTTACTCGTCGGCAGGGGGCACCGGGGAGCTGTTTTTT. Translating it yields CASSYSSAGGTGELFF.

This clone occurred once. The chain uses TRBV6-5 and TRBJ1-1; D is unclear. Germline values: CDR1 MNHEY, CDR2 SVGAGI. Deletions cut 5 bases from V and 3 bases from J, with 13 bases between. The CDR3 spans 14 residues. In DNA, the CDR3 is TGTGCCAGCAGTCCCCTCACAGACTACACTGAAGCTTTCTTT. This sequence encodes CASSPLTDYTEAFF.

This clone showed up just a few times. This chain links TRBV14 with TRBJ2-7; no reliable D call. Germline V gives CDR1 SGHDN, CDR2 FVKESK. Trimming took 0 bases from V and 1 from J, leaving 7 bases between them. The CDR3 loop spans 14 amino acids. The CDR3 nucleotides read TGTGCCAGCAGCCAAGATGGACGGTCCTACGAGCAGTACTTC. It is translated as CASSQDGRSYEQYF.

The chain couples TRBV7-8 to TRBJ2-3, with D possibly being TRBD1 (5 bases). Trimming removed 5 bases at V and 6 bases at J, with 21 bases between. The CDR3 runs to 16 residues. CDR1 is SGHVS and CDR2 is FQNEAQ in the germline V gene. CDR3 sequence: CASSPPNYKGVDTQYF. CDR3 coding DNA: TGTGCCAGCAGCCCCCCAAACTATAAAGGGGTGGATACGCAGTATTTT.

The rearrangement joins TRBV27 to TRBJ1-2; D may be TRBD1 (6 bases). This CDR3 contains 14 residues. V lost 6 bases and J 2 bases, leaving 13 bases between the germline ends. CDR1 MNHEY and CDR2 SMNVEV come from the germline V gene (reference sequence). CDR3 in amino acids: CASRPTGPNYGYTF. The CDR3 DNA reads as TGTGCCAGCAGGCCGACAGGCCCCAACTATGGCTACACCTTC.

This rearrangement joins TRBV19 to TRBJ2-7; no clear D. CDR3 size: 14 residues. CDR1 LNHDA and CDR2 SQIVND come from the germline V gene (reference sequence). V was cut by 3 bases and J by 2 bases, with 11 bases left in between. Written as DNA, the CDR3 is TGTGCCAGTAGTATTGGTGGGATCACCTACGAGCAGTACTTC. Its protein product is CASSIGGITYEQYF.

The CDR3, as DNA: TGTGCCAGCAGCCTCATATTTGGTGGGATACAAGAGACCCAGTACTTC. It translates to CASSLIFGGIQETQYF. This chain uses TRBV7-9 with TRBJ2-5; no definite D call. Germline V CDR1 and CDR2: SEHNR, FQNEAQ (reference sequence). The CDR3 has 16 amino acids. The V gene lost 5 bases and the J gene lost 2 bases, with 18 bases spanning the gap.

The chain's CDR3 is CASSPRHSGINTDTQYF. In DNA form, the CDR3 reads TGTGCCAGCAGCCCGCGTCATAGCGGGATCAACACAGATACGCAGTATTTT. The chain joins TRBV9 to TRBJ2-3; 8 bases are shared with TRBD2. The V gene's germline CDR1 is SGDLS and CDR2 YYNGEE. This CDR3 is built from 17 residues. The junction had 12 bases not matched to a gene; V was cut back by 4 bases and J by 2 bases. The full variable domain, its missing parts supplied by reference TRBV9 and TRBJ2-3, is DSGVTQTPKHLITATGQRVTLRCSPRSGDLSVYWYQQSLDQGLQFLIQYYNGEERAKGNILERFSAQQFPDLHSELNLSSLELGDSALYFCASSPRHSGINTDTQYFGPGTRLTVL.